This TCR beta chain was recorded in a study of CXCR3-negative and CXCR3-positive naive CD8 T cells. The authors prepared UMI-labeled TRB cDNA libraries by 5' RACE. TCRdb reworked the 5' RACE reads into one entry per CDR3 protein, no DNA. The sample has approximately 100,000 distinct CDR3 sequences. CD45RO-CCR7+CD27+CD95- was the phenotype of naive CD8+ T cells. This CDR3 region has 15 residues. Germline-derived CDR1 and CDR2 are MGHRA and YSYEKL. Regarding this clonotype: Its antigen is currently unknown.

Whole-study results and caveats: Much lower diversity was found in memory CD8+ cells, while both naive subsets had comparably high diversity. The study found more hydrophobic TRB CDR3s in CXCR3-positive naive cells than in CXCR3-negative naive cells.

The TCR originated in a human donor in good health. Some clones in this sample may be carry-over from other donors' samples. The chain couples TRBV4-1 to TRBJ2-2; TCRdb's D call, TRBD1, is unchecked because there is no DNA. The sample was naive CXCR3+ CD8+ T cells from blood. Subset indicated: CD45RO-CCR7+CD27+CD95- naive CD8+ T cells expressing CXCR3 (TNR3+). CDR3 sequence reads: CASAQGGLPTGELFF.